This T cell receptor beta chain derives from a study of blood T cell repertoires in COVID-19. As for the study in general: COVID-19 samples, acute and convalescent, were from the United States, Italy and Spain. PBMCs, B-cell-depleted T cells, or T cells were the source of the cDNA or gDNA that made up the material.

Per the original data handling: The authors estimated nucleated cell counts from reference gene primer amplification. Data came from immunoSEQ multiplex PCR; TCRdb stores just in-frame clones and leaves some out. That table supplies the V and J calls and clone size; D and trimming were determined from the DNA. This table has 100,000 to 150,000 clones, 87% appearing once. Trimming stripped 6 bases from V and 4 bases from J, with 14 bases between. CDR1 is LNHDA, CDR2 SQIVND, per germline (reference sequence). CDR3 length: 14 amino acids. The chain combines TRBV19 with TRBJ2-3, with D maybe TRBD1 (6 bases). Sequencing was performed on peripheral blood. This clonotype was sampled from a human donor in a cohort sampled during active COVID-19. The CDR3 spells CASRVGAASDTQYF. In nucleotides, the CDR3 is TGTGCCAGTAGGGTGGGGGCCGCTTCAGATACGCAGTATTTT.